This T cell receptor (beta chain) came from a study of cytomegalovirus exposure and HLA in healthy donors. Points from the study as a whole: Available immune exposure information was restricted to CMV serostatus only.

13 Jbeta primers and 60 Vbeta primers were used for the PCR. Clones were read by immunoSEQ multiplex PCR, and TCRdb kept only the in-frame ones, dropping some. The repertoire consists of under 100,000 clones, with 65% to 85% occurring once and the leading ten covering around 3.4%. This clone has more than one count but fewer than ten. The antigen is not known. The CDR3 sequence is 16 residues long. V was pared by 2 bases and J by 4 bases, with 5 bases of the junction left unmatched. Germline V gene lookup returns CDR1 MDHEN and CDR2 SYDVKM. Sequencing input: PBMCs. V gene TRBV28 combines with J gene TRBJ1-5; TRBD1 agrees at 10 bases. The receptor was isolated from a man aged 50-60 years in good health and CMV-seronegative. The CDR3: CASSLRQGARNQPQHF. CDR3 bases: TGTGCCAGCAGTTTAAGACAGGGGGCTCGGAATCAGCCCCAGCATTTT.